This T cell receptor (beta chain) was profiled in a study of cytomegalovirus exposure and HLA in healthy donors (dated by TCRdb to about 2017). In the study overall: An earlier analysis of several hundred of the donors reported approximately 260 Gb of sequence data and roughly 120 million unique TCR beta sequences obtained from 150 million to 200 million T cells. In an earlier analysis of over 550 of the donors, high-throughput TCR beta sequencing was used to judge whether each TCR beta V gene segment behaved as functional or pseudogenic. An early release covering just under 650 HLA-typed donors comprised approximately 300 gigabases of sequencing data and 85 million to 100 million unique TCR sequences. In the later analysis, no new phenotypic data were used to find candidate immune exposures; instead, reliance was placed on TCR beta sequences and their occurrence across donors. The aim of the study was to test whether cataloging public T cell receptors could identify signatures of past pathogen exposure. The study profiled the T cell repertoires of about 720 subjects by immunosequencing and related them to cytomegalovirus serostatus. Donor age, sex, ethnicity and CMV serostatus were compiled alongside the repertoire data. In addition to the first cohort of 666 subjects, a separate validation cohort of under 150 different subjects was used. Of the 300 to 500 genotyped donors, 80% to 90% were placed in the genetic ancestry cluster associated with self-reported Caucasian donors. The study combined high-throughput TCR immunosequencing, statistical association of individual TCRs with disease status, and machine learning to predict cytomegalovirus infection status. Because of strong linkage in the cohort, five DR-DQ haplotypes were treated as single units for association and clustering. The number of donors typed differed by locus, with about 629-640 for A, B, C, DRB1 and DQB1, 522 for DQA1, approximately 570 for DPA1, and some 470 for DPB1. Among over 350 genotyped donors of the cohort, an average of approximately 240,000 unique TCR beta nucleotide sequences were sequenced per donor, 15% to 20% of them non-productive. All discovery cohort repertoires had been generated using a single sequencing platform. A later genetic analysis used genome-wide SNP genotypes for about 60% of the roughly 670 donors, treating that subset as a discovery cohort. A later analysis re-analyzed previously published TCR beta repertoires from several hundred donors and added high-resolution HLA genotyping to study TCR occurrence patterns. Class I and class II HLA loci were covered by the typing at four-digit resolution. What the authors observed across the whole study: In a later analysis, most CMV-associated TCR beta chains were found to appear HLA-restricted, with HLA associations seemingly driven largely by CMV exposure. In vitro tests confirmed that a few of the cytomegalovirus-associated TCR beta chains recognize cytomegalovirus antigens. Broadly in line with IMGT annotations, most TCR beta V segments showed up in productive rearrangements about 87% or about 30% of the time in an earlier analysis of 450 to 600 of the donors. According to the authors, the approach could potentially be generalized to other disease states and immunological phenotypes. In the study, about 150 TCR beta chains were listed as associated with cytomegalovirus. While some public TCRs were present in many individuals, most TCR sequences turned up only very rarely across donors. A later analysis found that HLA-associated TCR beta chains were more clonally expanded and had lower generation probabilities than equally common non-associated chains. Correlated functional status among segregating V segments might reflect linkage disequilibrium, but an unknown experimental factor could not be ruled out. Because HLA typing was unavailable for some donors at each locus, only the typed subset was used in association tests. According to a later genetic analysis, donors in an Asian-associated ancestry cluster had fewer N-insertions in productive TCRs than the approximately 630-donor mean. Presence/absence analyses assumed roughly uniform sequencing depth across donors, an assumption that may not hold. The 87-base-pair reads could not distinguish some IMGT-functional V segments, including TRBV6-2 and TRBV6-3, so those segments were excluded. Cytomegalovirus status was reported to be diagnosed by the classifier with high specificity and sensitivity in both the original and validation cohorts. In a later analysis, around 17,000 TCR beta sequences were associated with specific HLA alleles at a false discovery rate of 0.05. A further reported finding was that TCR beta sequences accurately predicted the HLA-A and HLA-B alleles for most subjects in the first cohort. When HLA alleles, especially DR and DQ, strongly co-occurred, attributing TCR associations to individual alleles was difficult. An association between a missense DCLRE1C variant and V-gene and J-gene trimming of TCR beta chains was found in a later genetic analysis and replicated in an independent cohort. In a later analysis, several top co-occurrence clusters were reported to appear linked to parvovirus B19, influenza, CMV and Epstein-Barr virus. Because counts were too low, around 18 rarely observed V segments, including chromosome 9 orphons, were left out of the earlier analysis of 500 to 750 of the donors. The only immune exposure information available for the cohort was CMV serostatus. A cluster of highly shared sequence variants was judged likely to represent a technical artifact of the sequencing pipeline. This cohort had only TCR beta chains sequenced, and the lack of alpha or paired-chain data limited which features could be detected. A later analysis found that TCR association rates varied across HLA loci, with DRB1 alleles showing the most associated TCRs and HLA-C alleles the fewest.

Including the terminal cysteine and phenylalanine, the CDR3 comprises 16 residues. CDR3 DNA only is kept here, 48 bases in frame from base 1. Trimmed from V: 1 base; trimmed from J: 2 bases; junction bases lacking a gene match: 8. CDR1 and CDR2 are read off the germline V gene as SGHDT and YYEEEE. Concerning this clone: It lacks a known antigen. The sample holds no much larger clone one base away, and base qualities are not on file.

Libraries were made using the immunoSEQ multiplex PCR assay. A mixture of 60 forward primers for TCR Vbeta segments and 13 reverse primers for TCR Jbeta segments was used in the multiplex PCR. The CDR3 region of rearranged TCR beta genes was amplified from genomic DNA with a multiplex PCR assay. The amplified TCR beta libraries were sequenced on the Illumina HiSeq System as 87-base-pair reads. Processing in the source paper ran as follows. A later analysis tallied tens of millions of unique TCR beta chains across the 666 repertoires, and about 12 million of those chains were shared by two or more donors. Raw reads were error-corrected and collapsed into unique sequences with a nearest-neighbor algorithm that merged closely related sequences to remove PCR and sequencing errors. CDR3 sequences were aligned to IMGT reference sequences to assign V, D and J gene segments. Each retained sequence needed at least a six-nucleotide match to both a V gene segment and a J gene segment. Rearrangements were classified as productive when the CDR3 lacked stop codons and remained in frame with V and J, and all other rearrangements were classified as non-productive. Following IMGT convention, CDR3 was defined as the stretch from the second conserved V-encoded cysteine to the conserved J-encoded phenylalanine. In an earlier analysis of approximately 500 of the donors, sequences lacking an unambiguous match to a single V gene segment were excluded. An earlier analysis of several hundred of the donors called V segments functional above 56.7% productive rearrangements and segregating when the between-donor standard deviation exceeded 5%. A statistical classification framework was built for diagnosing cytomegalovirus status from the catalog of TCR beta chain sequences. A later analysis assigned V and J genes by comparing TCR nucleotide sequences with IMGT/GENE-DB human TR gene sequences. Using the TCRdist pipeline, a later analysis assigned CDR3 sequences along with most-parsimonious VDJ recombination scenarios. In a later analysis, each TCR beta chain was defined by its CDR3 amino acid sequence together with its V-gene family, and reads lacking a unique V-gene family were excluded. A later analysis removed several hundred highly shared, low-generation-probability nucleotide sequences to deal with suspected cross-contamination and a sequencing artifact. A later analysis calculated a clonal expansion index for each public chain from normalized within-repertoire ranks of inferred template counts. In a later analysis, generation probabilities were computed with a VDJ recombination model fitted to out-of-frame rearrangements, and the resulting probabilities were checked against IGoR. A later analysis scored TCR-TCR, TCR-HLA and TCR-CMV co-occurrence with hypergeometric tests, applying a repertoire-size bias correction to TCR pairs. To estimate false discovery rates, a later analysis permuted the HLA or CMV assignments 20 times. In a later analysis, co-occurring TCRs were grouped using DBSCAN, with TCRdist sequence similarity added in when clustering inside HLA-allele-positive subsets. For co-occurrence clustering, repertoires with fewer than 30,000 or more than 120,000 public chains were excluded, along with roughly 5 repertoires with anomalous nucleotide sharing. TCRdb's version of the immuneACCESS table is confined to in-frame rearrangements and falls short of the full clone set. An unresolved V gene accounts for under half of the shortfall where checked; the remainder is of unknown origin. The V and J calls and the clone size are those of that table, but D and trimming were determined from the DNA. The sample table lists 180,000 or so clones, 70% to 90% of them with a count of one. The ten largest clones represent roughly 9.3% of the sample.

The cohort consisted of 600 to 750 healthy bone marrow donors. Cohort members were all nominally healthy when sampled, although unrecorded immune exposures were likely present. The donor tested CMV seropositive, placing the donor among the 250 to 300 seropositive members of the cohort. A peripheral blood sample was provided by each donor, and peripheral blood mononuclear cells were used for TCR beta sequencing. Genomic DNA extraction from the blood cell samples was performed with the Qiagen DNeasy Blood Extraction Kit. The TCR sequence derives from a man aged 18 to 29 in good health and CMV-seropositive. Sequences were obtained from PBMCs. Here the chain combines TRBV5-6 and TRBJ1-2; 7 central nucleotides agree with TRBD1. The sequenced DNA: TGTGCCAGCAGCTTGTACAGGGGCATGGAAAACTATGGCTACACCTTC. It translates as CASSLYRGMENYGYTF. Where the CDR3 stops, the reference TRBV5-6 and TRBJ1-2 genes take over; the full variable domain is DAGVTQSPTHLIKTRGQQVTLRCSPKSGHDTVSWYQQALGQGPQFIFQYYEEEERQRGNFPDRFSGHQFPNYSSELNVNALLLGDSALYLCASSLYRGMENYGYTFGSGTRLTVV.